This section outlines one TCR beta chain sequence together with its context. CDR3 length equals 14 residues. The germline V gene has CDR1 KGHSH and CDR2 LQKENI. Trimming stripped 2 bases from V and 2 bases from J, with 7 bases between. These data are taken from a study of blood T cell repertoires in COVID-19. Repertoires were generated with immunoSEQ multiplex PCR, while TCRdb's copy carries only in-frame clones and drops some. Here the sample spans some 270,000 clones, roughly 88% being singletons. This sequence originates from a woman aged 80 or older with COVID-19, enrolled during active disease. Sequencing used peripheral blood. The gene calls are TRBV18 and TRBJ1-5; tentative D call: TRBD1 (6 bases). CDR3 DNA: TGTGCCAGCTCACCAGGGGGCGGCAATCAGCCCCAGCATTTT. It is translated as CASSPGGGNQPQHF.